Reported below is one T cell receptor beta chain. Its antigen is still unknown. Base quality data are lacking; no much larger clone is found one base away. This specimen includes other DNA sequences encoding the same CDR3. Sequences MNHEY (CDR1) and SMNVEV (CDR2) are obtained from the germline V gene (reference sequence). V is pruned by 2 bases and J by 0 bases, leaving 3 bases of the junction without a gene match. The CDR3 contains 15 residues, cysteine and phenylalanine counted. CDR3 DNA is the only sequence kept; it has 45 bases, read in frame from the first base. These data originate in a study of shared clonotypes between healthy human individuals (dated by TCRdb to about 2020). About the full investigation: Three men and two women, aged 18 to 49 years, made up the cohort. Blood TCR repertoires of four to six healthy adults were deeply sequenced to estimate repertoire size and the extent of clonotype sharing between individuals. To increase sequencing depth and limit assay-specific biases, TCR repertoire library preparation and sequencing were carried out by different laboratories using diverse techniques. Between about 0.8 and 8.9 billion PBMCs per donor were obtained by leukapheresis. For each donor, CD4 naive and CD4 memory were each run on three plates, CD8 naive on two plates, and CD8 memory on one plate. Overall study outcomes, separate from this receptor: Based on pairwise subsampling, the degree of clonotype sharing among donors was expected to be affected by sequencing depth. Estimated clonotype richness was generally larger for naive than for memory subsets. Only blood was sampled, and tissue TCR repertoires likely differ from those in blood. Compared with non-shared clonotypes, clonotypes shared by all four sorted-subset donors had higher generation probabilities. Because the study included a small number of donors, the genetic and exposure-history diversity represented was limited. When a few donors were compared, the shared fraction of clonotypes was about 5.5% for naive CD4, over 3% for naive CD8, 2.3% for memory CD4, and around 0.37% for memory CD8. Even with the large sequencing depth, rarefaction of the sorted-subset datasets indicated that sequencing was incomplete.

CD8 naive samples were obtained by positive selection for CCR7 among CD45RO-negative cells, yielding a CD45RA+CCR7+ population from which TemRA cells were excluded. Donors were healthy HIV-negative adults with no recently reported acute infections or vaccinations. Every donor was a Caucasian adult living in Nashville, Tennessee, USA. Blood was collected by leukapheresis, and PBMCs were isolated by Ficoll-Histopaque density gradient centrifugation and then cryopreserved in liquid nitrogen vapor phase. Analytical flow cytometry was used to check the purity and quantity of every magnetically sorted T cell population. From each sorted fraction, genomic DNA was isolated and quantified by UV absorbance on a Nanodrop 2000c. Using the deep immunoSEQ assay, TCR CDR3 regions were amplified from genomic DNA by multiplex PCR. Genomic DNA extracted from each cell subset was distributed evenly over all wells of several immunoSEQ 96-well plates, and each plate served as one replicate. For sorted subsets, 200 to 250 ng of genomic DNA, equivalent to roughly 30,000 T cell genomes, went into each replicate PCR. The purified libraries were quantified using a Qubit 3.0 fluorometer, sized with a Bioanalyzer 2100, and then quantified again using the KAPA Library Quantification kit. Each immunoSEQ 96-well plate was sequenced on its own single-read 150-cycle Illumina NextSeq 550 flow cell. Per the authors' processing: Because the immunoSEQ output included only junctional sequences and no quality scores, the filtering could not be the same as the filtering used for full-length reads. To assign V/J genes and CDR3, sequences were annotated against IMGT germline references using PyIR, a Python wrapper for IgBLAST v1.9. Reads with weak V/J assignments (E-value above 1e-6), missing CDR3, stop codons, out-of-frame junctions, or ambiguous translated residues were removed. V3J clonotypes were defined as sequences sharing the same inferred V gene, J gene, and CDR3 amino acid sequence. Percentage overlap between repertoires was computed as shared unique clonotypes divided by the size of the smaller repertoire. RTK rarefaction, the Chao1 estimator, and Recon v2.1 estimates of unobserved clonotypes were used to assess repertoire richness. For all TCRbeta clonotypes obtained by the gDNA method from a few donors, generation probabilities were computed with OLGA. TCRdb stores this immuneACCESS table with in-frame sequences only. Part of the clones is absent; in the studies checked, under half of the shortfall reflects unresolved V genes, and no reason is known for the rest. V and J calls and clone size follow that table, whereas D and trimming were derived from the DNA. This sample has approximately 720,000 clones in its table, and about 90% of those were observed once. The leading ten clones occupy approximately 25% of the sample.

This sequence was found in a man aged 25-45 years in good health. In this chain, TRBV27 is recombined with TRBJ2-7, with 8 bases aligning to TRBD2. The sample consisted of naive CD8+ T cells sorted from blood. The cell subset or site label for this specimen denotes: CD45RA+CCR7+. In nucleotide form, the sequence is TGTGCCAGCAGTTTAGGAACTAGCGGCTCCTACGAGCAGTACTTC. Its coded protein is CASSLGTSGSYEQYF.